This T cell receptor (beta chain) was recovered during a study of beta chain features in type 1 diabetes. Researchers reported sorting CD4+ naive, central memory, regulatory and stem cell-like memory cells via CD45RO/CCR7/CD25/CD127/CD95/CD27. Of note for this clone: As yet, its antigen is unknown.

Per the germline V gene, CDR1 is KGHSH and CDR2 is LQKENI. Trimming stripped 2 bases from V and 2 bases from J, with 9 bases between. The CDR3 length is 14 residues. General study points: Patients with Type 1 diabetes showed moderately but significantly shorter TCRB CDR3s in all four CD4+ subsets. The study notes PCR might favor shorter templates equally in patients and controls. The VDJ junctions of type 1 diabetes patients carried fewer insertions and more deletions.

cDNA synthesis used the whole RNA isolate, giving expressed TCRB sequences. Profiled with immunoSEQ multiplex PCR; TCRdb holds only in-frame clones, not every one. The sample holds under 850,000 clones, around an eighth seen once. What was sequenced was naive CD4+ T cells from blood. The chain uses TRBV18 and TRBJ2-5; D unclear. This clonotype originated in a man between 18 and 29 years old with type 1 diabetes. CDR3 bases: TGTGCCAGCTCACCAACTTTAGGGCAAGAGACCCAGTACTTC. Encoded protein: CASSPTLGQETQYF.